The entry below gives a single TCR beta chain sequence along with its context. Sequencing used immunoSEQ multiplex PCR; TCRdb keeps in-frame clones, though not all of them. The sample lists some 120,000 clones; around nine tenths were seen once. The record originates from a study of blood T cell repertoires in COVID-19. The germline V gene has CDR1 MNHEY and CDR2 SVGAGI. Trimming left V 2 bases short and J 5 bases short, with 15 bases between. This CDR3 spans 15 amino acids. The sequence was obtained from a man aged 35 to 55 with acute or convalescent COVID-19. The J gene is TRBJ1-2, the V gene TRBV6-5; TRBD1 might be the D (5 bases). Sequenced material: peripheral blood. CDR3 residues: CASSYQGGGKYGYTF. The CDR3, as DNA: TGTGCCAGCAGTTACCAGGGCGGAGGGAAGTATGGCTACACCTTC.